This T cell receptor (beta chain) was sequenced in a study of radiotherapy plus CTLA-4 blockade in lung cancer. General study results and limits: Early clonal dynamics of blood T cells, together with interferon-beta, were reported as the best response predictor.

Turning to this clone: Its antigen remains unknown.

Only in-frame clones appear in the TCRdb table, and some are missing; sequencing was by immunoSEQ multiplex PCR. This sample has 45,000 to 75,000 clones; around 80% occur once, and the top ten carry 3% to 4%. With 6 bases removed from V and 0 bases from J, the gap between germline ends came to 14 bases. This CDR3 comprises 15 residues. CDR1 is MNHNS and CDR2 is SASEGT in the germline V gene. The material sequenced was peripheral blood, taken from a patient treated with radiotherapy plus ipilimumab. The clonotype comes from a human donor with non-small cell lung cancer who had a partial response to radiotherapy plus ipilimumab. The rearrangement uses TRBV6-1 and TRBJ1-1; D is uncertain. The DNA of the CDR3 is TGTGCCAGCAGAAATCGGGAGGATTTGAACACTGAAGCTTTCTTT. This codes for CASRNREDLNTEAFF.